This T cell receptor beta chain originates from a study of response to subunit inactivated influenza vaccine. General observations from the study: New T cells are recruited in small numbers by each seasonal influenza vaccination, according to the authors' suggestion.

Each CDR3 protein is one row after TCRdb ran MiXCR on the RT-PCR reads. The sample carries 150,000 to 200,000 distinct CDR3 sequences, more than 10% recorded once. Trimming removed 0 bases at V and 5 bases at J, with 14 bases between. Germline V gene lookup returns CDR1 SQVTM and CDR2 ANQGSEA. The CDR3 is made up of 14 amino acids. This clonotype was seen repeatedly, ten times or more. Its specificity is unknown. These data are also associated with another study on T cells expressing NK-cell markers. That work adds: Making the TCR beta cDNA relied on 5'RACE template switching with UMIs. It was sorted CD3+CD56-NKG2C+, CD3+CD56+NKG2C- and CD3+CD56+NKG2C+ T cells that provided the TCR beta repertoires. HCMV seropositivity characterized seven of the eight sequenced donors, and seronegativity one. The CD3+CD56-NKG2C+ fraction of a handful of donors was likewise dominated by these clonotypes.

Specimen: CD8+ T cells sorted from PBMCs, collected approximately 13 days after vaccination. V is TRBV29-1 and J is TRBJ2-7; D is uncertain. The clonotype comes from a man aged 45-60 years who received an inactivated influenza vaccine. This CDR3 reads CSVEESGNYDEQYF. CDR3 nucleotides: TGCAGCGTTGAAGAGTCAGGAAACTATGACGAGCAGTACTTC.